This entry lists 15 T cell receptor beta chains sequenced from one sample in a study of blood T cells in healthy people across ages. With a J-beta primer mix and a sample-barcoded 5' primer, a second PCR ran about 7 to 11 cycles. Each CDR3 protein is one row after TCRdb ran MiXCR on the 5' RACE reads. The sample carries more than 500,000 distinct CDR3 sequences, 25% to 30% recorded once. Sequencing was performed on blood. These receptors all come from a woman in her seventies in good health.

The chain links TRBV5-1 to TRBJ2-1; 8 bases map to TRBD2. CDR1 and CDR2 (germline): SGHRS, YFSETQ. V lost 0 bases, J lost 0 bases, and 11 bases stayed unmatched. There are 19 residues in the CDR3. The CDR3 coding sequence is TGCGCCAGCAGCTTGGCGGGGCGGGGGGCTCCGAGCTCCTACAATGAGCAGTTCTTC. Amino acids: CASSLAGRGAPSSYNEQFF.

V gene TRBV6-5 combines with J gene TRBJ2-4; D remains ambiguous. The CDR3 runs to 16 residues. Trimming stripped 0 bases from V and 3 bases from J, with 12 bases between. Germline loops: CDR1 MNHEY, CDR2 SVGAGI. CDR3 DNA: TGTGCCAGCAGTTACTCGTCACGCTCGGACAAAAACATTCAGTACTTC. Protein sequence: CASSYSSRSDKNIQYF.

CDR3 sequence: CAIKQGPGSYEQYF. The CDR3 DNA sequence: TGTGCCATCAAACAGGGGCCTGGCTCCTACGAGCAGTACTTC. The chain links TRBV10-3 to TRBJ2-7, with 7 bases matching TRBD1. This CDR3 comprises 14 residues. Germline CDR1 is ENHRY and CDR2 is SYGVKD. V dropped 7 bases and J dropped 0; count of bases not matched to a gene: 6.

In this sample, this clonotype turned up a few times. The chain joins TRBV6-5 to TRBJ2-3, with TRBD2 matching 7 bases. The germline V gene encodes CDR1 MNHEY and CDR2 SVGAGI. The V segment lost 10 bases and the J segment 1 base; nucleotides outside the gene matches: 5. This CDR3 is 13 amino acids long. The CDR3 DNA reads TGTGCCACCGGGAGCGGGGGCACAGATACGCAGTATTTT. Its protein is CATGSGGTDTQYF.

The gene calls are TRBV7-2 and TRBJ1-6; 9 bases are a match to TRBD1. Germline V gene lookup returns CDR1 SGHTA and CDR2 FQGNSA. Trimming at V came to 1 base and at J to 7 bases, leaving 5 bases not matched to a gene. This CDR3 contains 16 residues. The CDR3: CASSLVLGQGNSPLHF. CDR3 in DNA: TGTGCCAGCAGCTTAGTGTTGGGACAGGGAAATTCACCCCTCCACTTT.

The chain has TRBV9 and TRBJ1-2; weak D call: TRBD1 (5 bases). V lost 4 bases, J lost 4 bases, and 20 bases lay in between. The CDR3 length is 16 residues. Germline CDR1 reads SGDLS; CDR2 reads YYNGEE. CDR3 protein: CASSLFPQGSLYGYTF. CDR3 DNA: TGTGCCAGCAGCCTCTTCCCTCAGGGCTCGCTCTATGGCTACACCTTC.

The rearrangement joins TRBV20-1 to TRBJ2-4, with no clear D. CDR1 is DFQATT, CDR2 SNEGSKA, per germline (reference sequence). The CDR3 has 11 residues. For the CDR3, the DNA is TGCAGCGCATTACCCCGAGAGGTTCAGTACTTC. It is translated as CSALPREVQYF.

This clonotype was seen a few times. One end of the junction fails to match germline, which may point to a read error. The chain carries TRBV2 and TRBJ2-7; D is ambiguous. The CDR3 consists of 13 residues. Germline V lookup: CDR1 SNHLY, CDR2 FYNNEI. The CDR3, as DNA: TGTGCCAGCCATAAGTGGGCGAATTCTGAGCGGTACTTC. It specifies CASHKWANSERYF.

This clonotype has just a few counts. An end of the junction differs from the germline gene, which may be a read error. The V call is TRBV3-1, the J call TRBJ2-5; no reliable D call. CDR1 LGHDT and CDR2 YNNKEL come from the germline V gene (reference sequence). The CDR3 is 14 amino acids. CDR3 nucleotides: TGTGCCAGCAGCCAAGCAGTCGGCGGAGAGACCCAGTGCTTC. The encoded protein is CASSQAVGGETQCF.

The chain combines TRBV20-1 with TRBJ2-1; D is tentatively TRBD1 or TRBD2 (5 bases each). Germline CDR1 reads DFQATT; CDR2 reads SNEGSKA (reference sequence). The CDR3 consists of 16 residues. CDR3 nucleotide sequence: TGCTCCCTCGGGGTGAGGAAGGGGAGCTCCTACAATGAGCAGTTCTTC. This gives the protein CSLGVRKGSSYNEQFF.

J is TRBJ2-5 and V is TRBV11-3; D call uncertain. The V end lost 2 bases, the J end lost 5 bases, and 12 bases lay between the germline ends. The CDR3 sequence is 14 residues long. Germline values: CDR1 SGHNT, CDR2 YENEEA. CDR3 sequence reads: CASSLPRAFETQYF. As DNA, the CDR3 is TGTGCCAGCAGCTTACCCCGGGCGTTTGAGACCCAGTACTTC.

This clonotype has more than one count but fewer than ten. It is unclear where the CDR3 begins or ends on the DNA, so no DNA is shown, and the CDR3 is as TCRdb lists it. This sequence joins TRBV15 and TRBJ2-5; TRBD2 is the table's D call and was not checked against the DNA. Ends included, the CDR3 has 13 residues. Germline V gives CDR1 LNHNV, CDR2 YYDKDF (reference sequence). CDR3: CATSILAGETQYF.

The chain combines TRBV6-2 or TRBV6-3 with TRBJ2-7; the D gene is possibly TRBD1 (5 bases). In germline, CDR1 is MNHEY, CDR2 SVGEGT. The CDR3 loop spans 14 amino acids. V shed 1 base and J shed 5 bases, with 12 bases lying between them. In nucleotides, the CDR3 is TGTGCCAGCAGTTACTTTCGTAGGGGTGACGAGCAGTACTTC. It is translated as CASSYFRRGDEQYF.

V is TRBV18 and J is TRBJ1-6; D unresolved. CDR1 is KGHSH, CDR2 LQKENI, per germline. V dropped 3 bases and J dropped 7 bases, with 13 bases sitting between them. The CDR3 totals 15 residues. CDR3: CASSPRDARNSPLHF. In DNA form, the CDR3 reads TGTGCCAGCTCACCTCGAGACGCTCGAAATTCACCCCTCCACTTT.

This clonotype was counted only a few times. The rearrangement links TRBV4-3 to TRBJ2-6, with D possibly called TRBD1 or TRBD2 (6 bases each). The CDR3 spans 17 residues. Looked up from germline, CDR1 is LGHNA and CDR2 is YSLEER. V was cut by 0 bases and J by 0 bases, with 9 bases left in between. The CDR3 reads CASSQDGGSSGANVLTF. The DNA for the CDR3 is TGCGCCAGCAGCCAAGACGGGGGCAGCTCTGGGGCCAACGTCCTGACTTTC.